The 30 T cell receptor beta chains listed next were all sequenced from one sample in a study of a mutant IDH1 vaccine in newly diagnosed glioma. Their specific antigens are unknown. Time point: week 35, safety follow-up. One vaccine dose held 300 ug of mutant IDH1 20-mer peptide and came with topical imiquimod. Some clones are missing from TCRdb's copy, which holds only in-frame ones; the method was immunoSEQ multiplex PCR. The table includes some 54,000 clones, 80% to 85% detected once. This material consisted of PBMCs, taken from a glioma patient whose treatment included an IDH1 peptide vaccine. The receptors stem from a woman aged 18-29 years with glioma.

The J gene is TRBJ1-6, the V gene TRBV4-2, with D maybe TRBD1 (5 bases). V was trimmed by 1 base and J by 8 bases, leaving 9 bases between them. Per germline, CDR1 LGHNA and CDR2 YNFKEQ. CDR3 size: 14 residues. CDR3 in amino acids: CASSQGEGDSPLHF. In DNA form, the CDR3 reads TGTGCCAGCAGCCAAGGGGAAGGGGATTCACCCCTCCACTTT.

The CDR3 spells CASSLGSGRSPYNEQFF. The DNA of the CDR3 is TGTGCCAGCAGCTTAGGCAGCGGGAGGTCCCCCTACAATGAGCAGTTCTTC. The chain links TRBV5-4 to TRBJ2-1; 9 bases map to TRBD2. The CDR3 consists of 17 residues. CDR1 SGHNT and CDR2 YYREEE come from the germline V gene (reference sequence). Trimming took 2 bases from V and 2 from J; bases not matched to a gene: 8.

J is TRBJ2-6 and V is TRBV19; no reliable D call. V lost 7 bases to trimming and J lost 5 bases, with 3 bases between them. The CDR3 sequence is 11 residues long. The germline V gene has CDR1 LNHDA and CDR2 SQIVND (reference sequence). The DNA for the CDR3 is TGTGCCAGTAACCGGGCCAACGTCCTGACTTTC. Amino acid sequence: CASNRANVLTF.

Here the CDR3 DNA reads TGTGCTAGTGGTGATGGCCCGTCCTATTACAATGAGCAGTTCTTC. Protein product: CASGDGPSYYNEQFF. The chain is built from TRBV12-5 and TRBJ2-1; D is undetermined. Germline loops: CDR1 LGHNT, CDR2 FRNRAP. The CDR3 consists of 15 residues. V lost 5 bases and J lost 4, with 15 bases in between.

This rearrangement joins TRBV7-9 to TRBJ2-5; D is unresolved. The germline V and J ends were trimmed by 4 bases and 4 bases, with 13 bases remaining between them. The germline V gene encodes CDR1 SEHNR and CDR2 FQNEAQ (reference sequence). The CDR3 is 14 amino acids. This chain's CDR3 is CASSYMAPRETQYF. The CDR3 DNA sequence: TGTGCCAGCAGCTACATGGCCCCACGAGAGACCCAGTACTTC.

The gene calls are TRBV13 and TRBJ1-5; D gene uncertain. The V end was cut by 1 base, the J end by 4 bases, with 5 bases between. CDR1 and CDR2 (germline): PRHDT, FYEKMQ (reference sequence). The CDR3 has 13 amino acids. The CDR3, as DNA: TGTGCCAGCAGCTTAGCGGGAAATCAGCCCCAGCATTTT. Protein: CASSLAGNQPQHF.

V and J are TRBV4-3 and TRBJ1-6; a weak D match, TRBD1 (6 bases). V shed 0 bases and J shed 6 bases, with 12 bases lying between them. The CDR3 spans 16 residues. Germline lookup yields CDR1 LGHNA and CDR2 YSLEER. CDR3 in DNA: TGCGCCAGCAGCCAAGATAGGGGGGCCTTTAATTCACCCCTCCACTTT. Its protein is CASSQDRGAFNSPLHF.

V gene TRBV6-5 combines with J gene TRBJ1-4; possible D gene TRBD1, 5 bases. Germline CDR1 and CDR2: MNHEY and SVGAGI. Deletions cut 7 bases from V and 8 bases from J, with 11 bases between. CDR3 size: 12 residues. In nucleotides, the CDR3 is TGTGCCAGCACCCGGGGGGGGGAAAAACTGTTTTTT. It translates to CASTRGGEKLFF.

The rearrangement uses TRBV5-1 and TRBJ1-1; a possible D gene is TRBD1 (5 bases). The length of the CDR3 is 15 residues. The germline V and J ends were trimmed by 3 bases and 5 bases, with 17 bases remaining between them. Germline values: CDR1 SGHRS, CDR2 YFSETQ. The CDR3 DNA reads TGCGCCAGCAGCTCGGGAGGTTCAGGGAGGACTGAAGCTTTCTTT. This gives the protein CASSSGGSGRTEAFF.

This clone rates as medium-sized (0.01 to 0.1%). The CDR3 DNA sequence: TGTGCCACCTACCCGGGCAGTAGCAATCAGCCCCAGCATTTT. Translating gives CATYPGSSNQPQHF. V gene TRBV7-8 combines with J gene TRBJ1-5; D gene ambiguous. Germline V gene data show CDR1 as SGHVS and CDR2 as FQNEAQ. This CDR3 has 14 residues. The V and J ends lost 10 bases and 0 bases respectively, with 13 bases between them.

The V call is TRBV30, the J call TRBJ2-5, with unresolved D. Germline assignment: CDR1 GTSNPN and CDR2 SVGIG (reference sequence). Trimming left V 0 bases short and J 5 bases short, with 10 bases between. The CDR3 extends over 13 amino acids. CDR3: CAWSVWVRETQYF. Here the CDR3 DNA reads TGTGCCTGGAGTGTTTGGGTCCGGGAGACCCAGTACTTC.

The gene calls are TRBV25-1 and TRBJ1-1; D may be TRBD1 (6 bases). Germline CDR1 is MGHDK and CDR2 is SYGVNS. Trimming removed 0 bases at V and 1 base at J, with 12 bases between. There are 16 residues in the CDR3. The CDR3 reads CASSEYGGHPNTEAFF. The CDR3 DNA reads TGTGCCAGCAGTGAATATGGGGGACACCCGAACACTGAAGCTTTCTTT.

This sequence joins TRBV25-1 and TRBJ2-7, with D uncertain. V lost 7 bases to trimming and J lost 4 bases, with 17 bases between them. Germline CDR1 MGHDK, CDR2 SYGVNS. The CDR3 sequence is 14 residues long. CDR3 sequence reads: CASTRGGSRYEQYF. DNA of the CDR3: TGTGCCAGCACGAGAGGCGGATCTCGGTACGAGCAGTACTTC.

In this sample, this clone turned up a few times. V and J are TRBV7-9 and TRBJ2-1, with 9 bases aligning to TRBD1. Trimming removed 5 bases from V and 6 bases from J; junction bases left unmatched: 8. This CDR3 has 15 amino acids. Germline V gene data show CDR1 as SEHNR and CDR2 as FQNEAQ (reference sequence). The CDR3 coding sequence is TGTGCCAGCAGCCTGACAGGGGGAATTCGCAATGAGCAGTTCTTC. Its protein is CASSLTGGIRNEQFF.

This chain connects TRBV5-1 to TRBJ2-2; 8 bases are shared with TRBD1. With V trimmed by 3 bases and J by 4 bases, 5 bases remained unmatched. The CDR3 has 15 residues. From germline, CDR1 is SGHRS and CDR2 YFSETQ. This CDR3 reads CASSSRQGSTGELFF. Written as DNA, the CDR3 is TGCGCCAGCAGCTCCCGACAGGGGAGCACCGGGGAGCTGTTTTTT. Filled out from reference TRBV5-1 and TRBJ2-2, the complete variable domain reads KAGVTQTPRYLIKTRGQQVTLSCSPISGHRSVSWYQQTPGQGLQFLFEYFSETQRNKGNFPGRFSGRQFSNSRSEMNVSTLELGDSALYLCASSSRQGSTGELFFGEGSRLTVL.

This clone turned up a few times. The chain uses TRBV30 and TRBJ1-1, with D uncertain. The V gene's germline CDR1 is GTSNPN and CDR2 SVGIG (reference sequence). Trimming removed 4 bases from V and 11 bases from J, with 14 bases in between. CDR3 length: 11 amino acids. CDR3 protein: CAWILPGEAFF. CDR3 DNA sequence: TGTGCCTGGATCTTACCCGGGGAGGCTTTCTTT.

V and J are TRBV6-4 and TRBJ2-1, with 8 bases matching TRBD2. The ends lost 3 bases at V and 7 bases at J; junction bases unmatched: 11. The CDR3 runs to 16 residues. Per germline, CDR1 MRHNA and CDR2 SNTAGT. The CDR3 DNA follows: TGTGCCAGCAGTGAACGGCCAGCGGGGGCGGGAAATGAGCAGTTCTTC. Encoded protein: CASSERPAGAGNEQFF.

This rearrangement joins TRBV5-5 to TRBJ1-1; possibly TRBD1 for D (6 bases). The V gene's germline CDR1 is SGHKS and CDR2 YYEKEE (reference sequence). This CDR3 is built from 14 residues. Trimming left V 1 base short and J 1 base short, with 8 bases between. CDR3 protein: CASSLWGQNTEAFF. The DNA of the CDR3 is TGTGCCAGCAGCTTGTGGGGGCAGAACACTGAAGCTTTCTTT.

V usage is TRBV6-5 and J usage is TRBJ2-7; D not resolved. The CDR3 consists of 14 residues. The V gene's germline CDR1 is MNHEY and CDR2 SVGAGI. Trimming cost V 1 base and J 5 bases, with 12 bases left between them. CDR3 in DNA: TGTGCCAGCAGTTACTTAGTCGGTGGCAACGAGCAGTACTTC. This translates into CASSYLVGGNEQYF.

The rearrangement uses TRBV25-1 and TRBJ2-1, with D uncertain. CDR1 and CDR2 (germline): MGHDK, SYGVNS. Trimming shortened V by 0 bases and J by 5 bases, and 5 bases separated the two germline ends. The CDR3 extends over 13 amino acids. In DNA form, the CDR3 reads TGTGCCAGCAGTGAATATCAGGACAATGAGCAGTTCTTC. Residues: CASSEYQDNEQFF.

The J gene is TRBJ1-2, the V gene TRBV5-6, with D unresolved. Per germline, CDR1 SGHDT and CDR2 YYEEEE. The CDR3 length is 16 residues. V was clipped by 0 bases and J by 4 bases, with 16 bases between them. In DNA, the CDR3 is TGTGCCAGCAGCTTGGGGAGGGCAGTTCTTTTCTATGGCTACACCTTC. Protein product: CASSLGRAVLFYGYTF. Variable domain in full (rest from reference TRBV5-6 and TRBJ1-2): DAGVTQSPTHLIKTRGQQVTLRCSPKSGHDTVSWYQQALGQGPQFIFQYYEEEERQRGNFPDRFSGHQFPNYSSELNVNALLLGDSALYLCASSLGRAVLFYGYTFGSGTRLTVV.

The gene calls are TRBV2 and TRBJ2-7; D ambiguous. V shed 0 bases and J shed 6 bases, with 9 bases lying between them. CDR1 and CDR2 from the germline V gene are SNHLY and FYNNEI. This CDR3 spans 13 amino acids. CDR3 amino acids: CASSEASSGEQYF. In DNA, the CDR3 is TGTGCCAGCAGTGAAGCGTCTTCGGGCGAGCAGTACTTC.

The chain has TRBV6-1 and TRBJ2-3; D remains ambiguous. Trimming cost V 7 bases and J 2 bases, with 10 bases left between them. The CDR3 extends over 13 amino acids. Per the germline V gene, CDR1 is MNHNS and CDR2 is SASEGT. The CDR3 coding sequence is TGTGCCAGCAAGCACGGGTCCACAGATACGCAGTATTTT. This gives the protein CASKHGSTDTQYF.

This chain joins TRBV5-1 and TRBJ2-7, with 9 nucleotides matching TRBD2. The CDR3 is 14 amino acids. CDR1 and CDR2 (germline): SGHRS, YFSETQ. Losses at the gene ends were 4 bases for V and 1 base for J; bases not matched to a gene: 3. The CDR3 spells CASSSTSGSYEQYF. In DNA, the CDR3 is TGCGCCAGCAGCAGCACTAGCGGGTCCTACGAGCAGTACTTC.

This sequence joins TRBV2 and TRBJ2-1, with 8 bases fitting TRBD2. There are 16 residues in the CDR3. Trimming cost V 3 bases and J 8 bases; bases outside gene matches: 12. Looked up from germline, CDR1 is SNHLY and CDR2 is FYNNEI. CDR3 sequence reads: CASSDGSAGVDYEQFF. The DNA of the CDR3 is TGTGCCAGCAGTGACGGATCAGCGGGAGTTGATTATGAGCAGTTCTTC.

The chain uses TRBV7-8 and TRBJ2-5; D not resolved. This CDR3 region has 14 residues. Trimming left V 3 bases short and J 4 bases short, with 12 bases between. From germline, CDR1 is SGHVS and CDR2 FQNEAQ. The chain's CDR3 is CASSLLLSRETQYF. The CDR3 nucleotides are TGTGCCAGCAGCTTGTTACTAAGTCGAGAGACCCAGTACTTC.

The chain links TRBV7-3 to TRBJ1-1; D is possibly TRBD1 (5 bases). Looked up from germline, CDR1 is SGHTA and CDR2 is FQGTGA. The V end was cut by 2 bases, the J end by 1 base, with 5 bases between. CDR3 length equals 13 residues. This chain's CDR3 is CASSLGANTEAFF. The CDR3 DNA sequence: TGTGCCAGCAGCTTAGGGGCGAACACTGAAGCTTTCTTT.

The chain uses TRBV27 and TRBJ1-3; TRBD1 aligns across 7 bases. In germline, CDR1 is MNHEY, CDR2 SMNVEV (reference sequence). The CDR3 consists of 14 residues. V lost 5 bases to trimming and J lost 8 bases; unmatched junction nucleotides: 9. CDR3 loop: CASSKGRGVDTIYF. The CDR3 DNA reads TGTGCCAGCAGTAAGGGCAGGGGGGTGGACACCATATATTTT.

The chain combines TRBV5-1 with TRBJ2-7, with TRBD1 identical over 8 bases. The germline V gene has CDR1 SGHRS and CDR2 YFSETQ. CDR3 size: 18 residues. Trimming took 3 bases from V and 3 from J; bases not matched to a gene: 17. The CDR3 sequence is CASSWRGGLGTGGYEQYF. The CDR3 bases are TGCGCCAGCAGCTGGCGGGGCGGACTTGGGACAGGAGGCTACGAGCAGTACTTC. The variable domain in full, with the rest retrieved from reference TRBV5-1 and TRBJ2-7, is KAGVTQTPRYLIKTRGQQVTLSCSPISGHRSVSWYQQTPGQGLQFLFEYFSETQRNKGNFPGRFSGRQFSNSRSEMNVSTLELGDSALYLCASSWRGGLGTGGYEQYFGPGTRLTVT.

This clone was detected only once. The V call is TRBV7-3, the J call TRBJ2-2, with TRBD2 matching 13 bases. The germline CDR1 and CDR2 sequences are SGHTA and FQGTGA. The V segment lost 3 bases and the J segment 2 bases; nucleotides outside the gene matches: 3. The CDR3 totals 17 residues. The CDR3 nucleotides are TGTGCCAGCAGCTTGACTAGCGGGAGGTTAAACACCGGGGAGCTGTTTTTT. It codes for CASSLTSGRLNTGELFF. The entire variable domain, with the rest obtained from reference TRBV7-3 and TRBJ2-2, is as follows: GAGVSQTPSNKVTEKGKYVELRCDPISGHTALYWYRQSLGQGPEFLIYFQGTGAADDSGLPNDRFFAVRPEGSVSTLKIQRTERGDSAVYLCASSLTSGRLNTGELFFGEGSRLTVL.